Shown below are 18 T cell receptor beta chains from a single sample sequenced in a study of blood T cell repertoires in COVID-19. Measured with immunoSEQ multiplex PCR; TCRdb has only the in-frame clones, and not every one. Of around 130,000 clones listed, around 77% are singletons. Sequencing was carried out using peripheral blood. The receptor source for this set is a human donor in a cohort sampled during active COVID-19.

This clone was observed once. The chain recombines TRBV19 with TRBJ2-7; D perhaps matches TRBD2 (5 bases). The CDR3 has 14 residues. Germline CDR1 LNHDA, CDR2 SQIVND (reference sequence). The V end was cut by 6 bases, the J end by 5 bases, with 17 bases between. The CDR3 nucleotides read TGTGCCAGTAGCTCAGGCATGAACGGGGACGAGCAGTACTTC. Translating it yields CASSSGMNGDEQYF. Based on the CDR3 plus reference TRBV19 and TRBJ2-7, the full variable domain is DGGITQSPKYLFRKEGQNVTLSCEQNLNHDAMYWYRQDPGQGLRLIYYSQIVNDFQKGDIAEGYSVSREKKESFPLTVTSAQKNPTAFYLCASSSGMNGDEQYFGPGTRLTVT.

The gene calls are TRBV7-8 and TRBJ1-5; D may be TRBD1 (5 bases). V was cut by 0 bases and J by 1 base, with 13 bases left in between. Germline V lookup: CDR1 SGHVS, CDR2 FQNEAQ. The CDR3 contains 17 residues. This CDR3 is CASSLAGGVASNQPQHF. The CDR3 bases are TGTGCCAGCAGCTTAGCGGGGGGAGTGGCGAGCAATCAGCCCCAGCATTTT.

This clone is medium-sized within its sample. The chain is built from TRBV28 and TRBJ2-7; D may be TRBD2 (6 bases). This CDR3 spans 13 amino acids. Trimming left V 4 bases short and J 2 bases short, with 9 bases between. The germline gives CDR1 MDHEN, CDR2 SYDVKM. The chain's CDR3 is CASSSSVAYEQYF. For the CDR3, the DNA is TGTGCCAGCAGTTCTAGCGTAGCCTACGAGCAGTACTTC.

The table lists this clone with a count of one. V is TRBV5-5 and J is TRBJ1-2; D uncertain. The CDR3 runs to 15 residues. Per germline, CDR1 SGHKS and CDR2 YYEKEE (reference sequence). Deletions cut 0 bases from V and 4 bases from J, with 13 bases between. This CDR3 reads CASSLGVRGVYGYTF. DNA of the CDR3: TGTGCCAGCAGCTTGGGAGTGCGAGGAGTCTATGGCTACACCTTC.

CDR3 in amino acids: CASSFRGANTEAFF. The CDR3 DNA is TGTGCCAGCAGTTTTCGCGGAGCGAACACTGAAGCTTTCTTT. The chain carries TRBV28 and TRBJ1-1; unclear D gene. V lost 3 bases and J lost 1, with 9 bases in between. The CDR3 is 14 residues long. CDR1 MDHEN and CDR2 SYDVKM come from the germline V gene.

The genes are TRBV6-5 and TRBJ1-3; D might be TRBD1 (6 bases). The CDR3 extends over 14 amino acids. Per the germline V gene, CDR1 is MNHEY and CDR2 is SVGAGI. With 5 bases removed from V and 0 bases from J, the gap between germline ends came to 8 bases. For the CDR3, the DNA is TGTGCCAGCAGTCAGGGGTTCTCTGGAAACACCATATATTTT. Translating it yields CASSQGFSGNTIYF.

This chain links TRBV7-9 with TRBJ2-7; TRBD1 agrees at 9 bases. Per the germline V gene, CDR1 is SEHNR and CDR2 is FQNEAQ (reference sequence). The ends lost 3 bases at V and 4 bases at J; junction bases unmatched: 13. CDR3 length: 17 residues. CDR3 residues: CASSFPEGQGRLYEQYF. CDR3 in DNA: TGTGCCAGCAGCTTCCCAGAAGGACAGGGGAGGCTTTACGAGCAGTACTTC.

The V call is TRBV6-5, the J call TRBJ2-7; D is unclear. The ends were cut back, 3 bases at V and 2 bases at J, with 11 bases in the middle. This CDR3 has 14 residues. Germline CDR1 is MNHEY and CDR2 is SVGAGI. The CDR3 region is CASSYGVPAYEQYF. As DNA, the CDR3 is TGTGCCAGCAGTTATGGAGTCCCGGCCTACGAGCAGTACTTC.

The chain recombines TRBV5-6 with TRBJ1-1; D is unresolved. The ends were cut back, 0 bases at V and 5 bases at J, with 8 bases in the middle. This CDR3 spans 13 amino acids. Germline CDR1 SGHDT, CDR2 YYEEEE. For the CDR3, the DNA is TGTGCCAGCAGCTTGGTGTCGGGGACTGAAGCTTTCTTT. Translated: CASSLVSGTEAFF.

V gene TRBV9 combines with J gene TRBJ1-3, with TRBD1 identical over 7 bases. The germline V gene has CDR1 SGDLS and CDR2 YYNGEE. The CDR3 sequence is 15 residues long. V lost 2 bases to trimming and J lost 0 bases; unmatched junction nucleotides: 2. CDR3: CASSVEGASGNTIYF. In DNA form, the CDR3 reads TGTGCCAGCAGCGTGGAGGGGGCCTCTGGAAACACCATATATTTT. The whole variable domain, remainder taken from reference TRBV9 and TRBJ1-3, is DSGVTQTPKHLITATGQRVTLRCSPRSGDLSVYWYQQSLDQGLQFLIQYYNGEERAKGNILERFSAQQFPDLHSELNLSSLELGDSALYFCASSVEGASGNTIYFGEGSWLTVV.

With respect to this clone: Other DNA sequences in this specimen translate into the identical CDR3. This rearrangement joins TRBV5-1 to TRBJ1-6; the D gene is possibly TRBD1 (6 bases). V gave up 0 bases and J gave up 10 bases, with 11 bases separating them. CDR3 size: 14 residues. CDR1 is SGHRS and CDR2 is YFSETQ in the germline V gene. The CDR3 bases are TGCGCCAGCAGCTTGGGGGCAGGGGAATCACCCCTCCACTTT. Its protein product is CASSLGAGESPLHF.

The rearrangement joins TRBV3-1 (or the pseudogene TRBV3-2) to TRBJ2-7; 10 bases agree with TRBD2. This CDR3 is 15 amino acids long. The ends lost 4 bases at V and 4 bases at J; junction bases unmatched: 7. CDR1 and CDR2 (germline): LGHDT, YNNKEL (reference sequence). The CDR3 protein is CASSPLAGEPYEQYF. For the CDR3, the DNA is TGTGCCAGCAGCCCTCTAGCGGGAGAACCATACGAGCAGTACTTC.

This clone was recorded only once. The chain has TRBV19 and TRBJ1-1, with 7 bases fitting TRBD1. Trimming took 10 bases from V and 5 from J; bases not matched to a gene: 4. This CDR3 has 11 residues. Germline values: CDR1 LNHDA, CDR2 SQIVND (reference sequence). The CDR3 here is CAIKQGTEAFF. DNA of the CDR3: TGTGCCATTAAACAGGGGACTGAAGCTTTCTTT.

The chain couples TRBV6-5 to TRBJ2-5, with 9 bases aligning to TRBD2. Germline V CDR1 and CDR2: MNHEY, SVGAGI. V lost 4 bases, J lost 2 bases, and 8 bases stayed unmatched. CDR3 length: 16 amino acids. The CDR3 coding sequence is TGTGCCAGCAGTTCCCCGGCGGGAGGGCCACAAGAGACCCAGTACTTC. Encoded protein: CASSSPAGGPQETQYF.

This clone appeared many times. Additional DNA sequences in this sample encode the identical CDR3. The chain carries TRBV6-5 and TRBJ2-7, with TRBD1 matching 9 bases. The CDR3 sequence is 14 residues long. CDR1 and CDR2 (germline): MNHEY, SVGAGI. Trimming removed 4 bases from V and 2 bases from J; junction bases left unmatched: 3. The CDR3 loop is CASSLGQGTYEQYF. CDR3 in DNA: TGTGCCAGCAGTTTGGGACAGGGAACCTACGAGCAGTACTTC.

The chain uses TRBV7-9 and TRBJ2-7; perhaps TRBD2 as D (6 bases). This CDR3 contains 14 residues. The ends were cut back, 5 bases at V and 0 bases at J, with 11 bases in the middle. The germline CDR1 and CDR2 sequences are SEHNR and FQNEAQ (reference sequence). CDR3 coding DNA: TGTGCCAGCAGCGATGGGGGGAGCTCCTACGAGCAGTACTTC. It translates to CASSDGGSSYEQYF.

The gene calls are TRBV29-1 and TRBJ2-7, with D possibly matching TRBD1 (7 bases). Trimming removed 6 bases from V and 0 bases from J, with 12 bases in between. Per germline, CDR1 SQVTM and CDR2 ANQGSEA. This CDR3 is 13 amino acids long. This CDR3 is CSVRDSSSYEQYF. The CDR3, as DNA: TGCAGCGTGCGGGACAGTAGCTCCTACGAGCAGTACTTC.

CDR3 sequence: CASSYSVGSTEAFF. The CDR3 DNA reads TGTGCCAGCAGTTACTCCGTCGGGAGCACTGAAGCTTTCTTT. V and J are TRBV6-5 and TRBJ1-1; D unclear. V gave up 0 bases and J gave up 4 bases, with 9 bases separating them. CDR1 and CDR2 from the germline V gene are MNHEY and SVGAGI. This CDR3 spans 14 amino acids.